The clone carrying this T cell receptor beta chain was observed a single time. The antigen is unknown. This specimen comes from a study of T cell responses to AZD1222 COVID-19 vaccine. Whole-study results and caveats: Dominant at 160-218 and 743-854, vaccine-associated CD4 TCRs also spanned spike. After two AZD1222 doses, spike-specific TCR breadth and depth rose versus day 0. Samples come after the peak T cell response, not at day 14. Among the donors, most were white British and more were female, and clonal diversity was possibly underestimated.

Data came from immunoSEQ multiplex PCR; TCRdb stores just in-frame clones and leaves some out. The profile shows nearly 110,000 clones, 90% of them singletons. Germline V gene lookup returns CDR1 SEHNR and CDR2 FQNEAQ (reference sequence). Trimming pared 6 bases from V and 5 bases from J, leaving 13 bases between. CDR3 length equals 13 residues. The chain joins TRBV7-9 to TRBJ2-5; perhaps TRBD1 as D (5 bases). The sample here was peripheral blood, taken 28 days after the second AZD1222 dose. The receptor's source is an adult who received the AZD1222 COVID-19 vaccine. DNA of the CDR3: TGTGCCAGCAGTCCCAGGGTTTGGGAGACCCAGTACTTC. Amino acids: CASSPRVWETQYF.